This T cell receptor beta chain was profiled in a study of T cell responses to AZD1222 COVID-19 vaccine. Profiling relied on immunoSEQ multiplex PCR, and the TCRdb table lists in-frame clones only, not all of them. This sample has some 91,000 clones, with about 89% found just once. Trimming left V 5 bases short and J 9 bases short, with 16 bases between. There are 13 residues in the CDR3. The rearrangement joins TRBV12-3 or TRBV12-4 to TRBJ1-1, with D uncertain. This specimen consisted of peripheral blood, obtained on day 0 of AZD1222 vaccination. The TCR originated in an adult in good health. CDR3 nucleotides: TGTGCCAGCAGTCTGGGCTCGGGTCGTCAAGCTTTCTTT. Its protein product is CASSLGSGRQAFF.